This T cell receptor beta chain was observed in a study of response to subunit inactivated influenza vaccine. Concerning this clonotype itself: Its antigen is not identified.

Germline CDR1 MDHEN, CDR2 SYDVKM. Between the trimmed V and J ends, which lost 7 bases and 2 bases, there was a span of 18 bases. The CDR3 sequence is 15 residues long. The study, taken as a whole, reports: Authors suggested each seasonal flu vaccination may recruit only limited numbers of new T cells.

Each CDR3 protein is one row after TCRdb ran MiXCR on the RT-PCR reads. The sample carries roughly 700,000 distinct CDR3 sequences, 15% to 19% recorded once. The J gene is TRBJ2-7, the V gene TRBV28, with D maybe TRBD2 (5 bases). The source material was PBMCs from blood, sampled 11 to 12 days after vaccination. The sequence derives from a man aged 45-65 years who received an inactivated influenza vaccine. In nucleotides, the CDR3 is TGTGCCAGCAAAGGTTCGGGGTCACGAACCTACGAGCAGTACTTC. Its protein is CASKGSGSRTYEQYF.